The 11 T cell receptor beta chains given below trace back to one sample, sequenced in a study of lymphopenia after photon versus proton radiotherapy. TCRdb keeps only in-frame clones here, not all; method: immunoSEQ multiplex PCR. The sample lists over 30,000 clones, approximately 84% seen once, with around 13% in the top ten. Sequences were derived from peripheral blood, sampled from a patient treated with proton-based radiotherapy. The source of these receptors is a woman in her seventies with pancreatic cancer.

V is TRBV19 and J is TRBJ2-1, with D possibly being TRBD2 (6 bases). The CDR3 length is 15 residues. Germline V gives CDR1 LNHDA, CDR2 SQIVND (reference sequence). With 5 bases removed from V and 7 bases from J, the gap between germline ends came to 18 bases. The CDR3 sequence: CASSLGSYKDNEQFF. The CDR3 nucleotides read TGTGCCAGTAGTCTCGGGAGTTACAAGGATAATGAGCAGTTCTTC.

CDR3 region: CASSPDRGSNQPQHF. The CDR3, as DNA: TGTGCCAGTAGTCCCGACAGGGGTAGCAATCAGCCCCAGCATTTT. This chain joins TRBV19 and TRBJ1-5; 8 nucleotides agree with TRBD1. This CDR3 has 15 amino acids. The germline V gene encodes CDR1 LNHDA and CDR2 SQIVND (reference sequence). With V trimmed by 5 bases and J by 0 bases, 3 bases remained unmatched.

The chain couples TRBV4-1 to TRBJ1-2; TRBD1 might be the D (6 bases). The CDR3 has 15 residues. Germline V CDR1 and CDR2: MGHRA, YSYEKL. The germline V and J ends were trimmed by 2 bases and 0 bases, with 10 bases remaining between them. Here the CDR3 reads CASSQPTGSNYGYTF. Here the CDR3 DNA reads TGCGCCAGCAGCCAACCAACAGGGTCTAACTATGGCTACACCTTC.

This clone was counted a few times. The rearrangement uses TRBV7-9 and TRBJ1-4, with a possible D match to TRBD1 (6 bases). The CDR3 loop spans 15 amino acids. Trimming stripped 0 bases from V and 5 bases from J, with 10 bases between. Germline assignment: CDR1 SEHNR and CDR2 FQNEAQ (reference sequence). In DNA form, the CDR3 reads TGTGCCAGCAGCTTAGCACAGGGTCCCAATGAAAAACTGTTTTTT. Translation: CASSLAQGPNEKLFF.

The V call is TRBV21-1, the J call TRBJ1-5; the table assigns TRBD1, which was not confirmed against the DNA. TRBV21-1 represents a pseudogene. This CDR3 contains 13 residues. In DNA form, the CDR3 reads TGTGCCAGCGAAACAGGGGGCGGCCAGCCCCAGCATTTT. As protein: CASETGGGQPQHF.

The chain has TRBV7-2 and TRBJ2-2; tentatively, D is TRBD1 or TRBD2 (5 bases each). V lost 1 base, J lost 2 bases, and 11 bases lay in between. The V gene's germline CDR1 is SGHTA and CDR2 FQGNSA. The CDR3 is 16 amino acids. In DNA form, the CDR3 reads TGTGCCAGCAGCTTAGATAAGCGGACAAACACCGGGGAGCTGTTTTTT. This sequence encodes CASSLDKRTNTGELFF. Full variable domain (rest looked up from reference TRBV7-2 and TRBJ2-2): GAGVSQSPSNKVTEKGKDVELRCDPISGHTALYWYRQSLGQGLEFLIYFQGNSAPDKSGLPSDRFSAERTGGSVSTLTIQRTQQEDSAVYLCASSLDKRTNTGELFFGEGSRLTVL.

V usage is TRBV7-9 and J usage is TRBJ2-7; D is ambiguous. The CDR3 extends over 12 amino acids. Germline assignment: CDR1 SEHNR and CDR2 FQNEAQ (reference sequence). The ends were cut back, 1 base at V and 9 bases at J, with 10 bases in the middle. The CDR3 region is CASSLGDAGQYF. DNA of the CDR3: TGTGCCAGCAGCTTAGGTGACGCCGGGCAGTACTTC.

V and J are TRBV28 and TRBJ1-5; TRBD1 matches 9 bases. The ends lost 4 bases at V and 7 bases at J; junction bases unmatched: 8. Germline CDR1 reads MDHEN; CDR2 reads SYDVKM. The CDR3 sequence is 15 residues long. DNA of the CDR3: TGTGCCAGCAGTTGGTCGGGACAGGGACGACAGCCCCAGCATTTT. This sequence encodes CASSWSGQGRQPQHF.

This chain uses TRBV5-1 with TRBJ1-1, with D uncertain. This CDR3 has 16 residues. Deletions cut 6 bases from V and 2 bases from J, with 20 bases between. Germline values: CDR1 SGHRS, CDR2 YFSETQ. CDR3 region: CASTSEGGGVNTEAFF. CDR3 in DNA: TGCGCCAGCACCTCTGAGGGTGGCGGGGTTAACACTGAAGCTTTCTTT.

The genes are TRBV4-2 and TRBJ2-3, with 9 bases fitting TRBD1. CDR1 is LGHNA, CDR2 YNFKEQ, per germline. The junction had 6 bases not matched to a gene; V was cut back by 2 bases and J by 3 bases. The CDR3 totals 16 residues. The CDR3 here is CASSQTRDRATDTQYF. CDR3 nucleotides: TGTGCCAGCAGCCAAACCCGGGACAGGGCAACAGATACGCAGTATTTT.

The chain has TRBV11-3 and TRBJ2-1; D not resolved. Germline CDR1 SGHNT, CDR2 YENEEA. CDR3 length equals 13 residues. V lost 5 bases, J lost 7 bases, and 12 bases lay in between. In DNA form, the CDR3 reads TGTGCCAGCAGCCCACAAGGGCCAAATGAGCAGTTCTTC. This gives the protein CASSPQGPNEQFF.